This T cell receptor beta chain was captured by sequencing in a study of control samples from healthy donors and cancer patients. This clone was detected only a few times. The data were produced by immunoSEQ multiplex PCR, yet TCRdb's version contains in-frame clones alone and is incomplete. Of roughly 370,000 clones listed, around 90% are singletons. Sequenced material: PBMCs. This sequence was found in a man aged 40-50 years with head and neck cancer.

CDR3 residues: CASSLEIDQPQHF. The CDR3 DNA sequence: TGTGCCAGCAGCTTAGAGATAGATCAGCCCCAGCATTTT. This chain connects TRBV11-2 to TRBJ1-5; D remains ambiguous. The CDR3 consists of 13 residues. The germline gives CDR1 SGHAT, CDR2 FQNNGV. V dropped 0 bases and J dropped 5 bases, with 5 bases sitting between them.